These 4 T cell receptor beta chains were all obtained from the same sample, sequenced in a study of blood T cell repertoires in COVID-19. The method was immunoSEQ multiplex PCR; TCRdb's version includes in-frame clones alone and lacks a portion of them. In the table there are 300,000 to 350,000 clones, around 90% of which are singletons. The sample comprised PBMCs or T cells enriched from blood (not recorded which). These receptors originate from a man younger than 45 who had recovered from COVID-19.

CDR3 bases: TGCGCCAGCAGCCAACTATCTGTTTCAGGTTCAGATACGCAGTATTTT. This codes for CASSQLSVSGSDTQYF. The chain uses TRBV4-1 and TRBJ2-3; unclear D gene. The CDR3 is 16 amino acids. V was clipped by 2 bases and J by 4 bases, with 16 bases between them. Germline lookup yields CDR1 MGHRA and CDR2 YSYEKL.

This clone was recorded once. V is TRBV28 and J is TRBJ2-7; D possibly corresponds to TRBD1 (5 bases). Between the trimmed V and J ends, which lost 3 bases and 12 bases, there was a span of 15 bases. Germline values: CDR1 MDHEN, CDR2 SYDVKM. This CDR3 is 12 amino acids long. In nucleotides, the CDR3 is TGTGCCAGCAGTTTCAAGGGTCCAGGGTTGTACTTC. It yields the protein CASSFKGPGLYF.

This chain connects TRBV18 to TRBJ2-3, with TRBD1 as a possible D gene (6 bases). With 3 bases removed from V and 2 bases from J, the gap between germline ends came to 12 bases. Per germline, CDR1 KGHSH and CDR2 LQKENI. There are 15 residues in the CDR3. The CDR3 DNA follows: TGTGCCAGCTCACCGGGGGCCCTCCTCACAGATACGCAGTATTTT. Translation: CASSPGALLTDTQYF. Complete variable domain (other parts from reference TRBV18 and TRBJ2-3): NAGVMQNPRHLVRRRGQEARLRCSPMKGHSHVYWYRQLPEEGLKFMVYLQKENIIDESGMPKERFSAEFPKEGPSILRIQQVVRGDSAAYFCASSPGALLTDTQYFGPGTRLTVL.

V is TRBV6-5 and J is TRBJ2-3; D gene unclear. V dropped 6 bases and J dropped 0 bases, with 10 bases sitting between them. CDR3 size: 14 residues. Germline CDR1 MNHEY, CDR2 SVGAGI. The CDR3, as DNA: TGTGCCAGCAGATTAACCACTAGCACAGATACGCAGTATTTT. Its protein is CASRLTTSTDTQYF.